The entry below gives a single T cell receptor beta chain sequence along with its context. Its antigen is not yet known. No much larger clone exists at a distance of one base, and base qualities are not known. The record originates from a study of PD-L1 blockade in urothelial cancer (dated by TCRdb to the late 2010s). Turning to the overall study: Every patient began therapy in 2014 and was given atezolizumab 1,200 mg intravenously every 3 weeks. About nine tenths of the roughly 29 patients were identified as males with urothelial cancer of bladder origin, and a prior smoking history was reported by 18 of 29 patients. Patients had an ECOG performance status of 0 or 1 and had received between 0 and 3 prior chemotherapy regimens. Blood samples were analyzed at two time points: 3 weeks after treatment start (second dose) and 6 weeks after treatment start. Blood samples yielded a median of around 130,000 T cells and more than 80,000 unique TCRs, with median clonality about 0.08. The study was an exploratory multi-omic analysis of somatic, immune and clinical correlates of response to PD-L1 blockade with atezolizumab in urothelial cancer. Pretreatment tumor samples, along with matched peripheral blood serially collected before and after atezolizumab treatment, were subjected to TCR sequencing. Progression-free survival longer than 6 months counted as durable clinical benefit, and TCR features were additionally tested against both progression-free and overall survival. Whole exome sequencing and RNA sequencing of pretreatment tumors were performed alongside TCR sequencing in the same patients. About 10 patients achieved durable clinical benefit and about 19 did not. Pretreatment blood TCR-seq was available for twenty-nine patients, at least one posttreatment blood collection was obtained for 25 or so patients, and tumor TCR-seq was available for 25 or so patients.

Cut back by 4 bases and 4 bases, the V and J ends lie 14 bases apart. Reading the germline V gene gives CDR1 MNHEY and CDR2 SVGAGI. The cysteine opens and the phenylalanine closes a CDR3 of 15 amino acids. The sequence is cut down to CDR3 DNA, 45 bases in frame from base 1. Each PCR received spiked-in synthetic TCR analog templates so that absolute template abundance could be estimated from read counts. The immunoSEQ assay was used to amplify TCRbeta CDR3 regions from genomic DNA with bias-controlled V and J gene primers. Sequencing of rearranged TCRbeta segments was done at approximately 20X coverage. Per the original workflow: Sequencing errors were corrected by clustering, and CDR3s were annotated against IMGT so that V, D and J genes could be assigned. Downstream analyses used only productive TCRbeta rearrangements, leaving out any out-of-frame or stop-codon sequences. To compute clonality, Shannon entropy was normalized by the log of the number of unique productive sequences and then subtracted from one. Fisher's exact test with Benjamini-Hochberg correction, at a threshold of adjusted p below 0.01, was used to find clones that differed between time points or between blood and tumor. Imported from immuneACCESS, the table was reduced by TCRdb to in-frame sequences with V and J called. These copies leave out some clones; in studies compared against another copy, an unresolved V gene accounts for under half, and the cause of the remainder is not known. The DNA gave D and trimming, while V, J and clone size come from that table. The sample data list about 52,000 clones, and approximately 75% of these were observed just once. In total, the top ten clones hold less than 4.5% of the sample.

Beyond this particular receptor, the publication reports: Because the sample size was small (n ≈ 29) and many of the analyses were exploratory, the results are meant to be hypothesis-generating. Patients with durable benefit showed greater expansion of tumor-associated TCR clones in peripheral blood 3 weeks after starting treatment (n = 22, p = 0.022). A pretreatment peripheral blood TCR clonality below the median was linked to improved progression-free and overall survival.

A cohort of around 29 patients with locally advanced or metastatic urothelial carcinoma, treated at Memorial Sloan Kettering on a trial protocol, was included. Peripheral blood mononuclear cells were collected from each patient pretreatment and during treatment, giving between 1 and 8 total time points per patient. The Qiagen DNeasy Blood extraction kit was used to purify genomic DNA from total PBMCs and from tumor samples. PBMCs were collected pretreatment and during treatment, and were isolated and stored as previously described. Sample: PBMCs, taken around atezolizumab (anti-PD-L1) treatment. This sequence was found in a man in his 70s with urothelial cancer. The chain is made from TRBV6-5 and TRBJ2-1, with a weak D call of TRBD2 (6 bases match). CDR3 loop: CASSLKGGPYNEQFF. The DNA is as follows: TGTGCCAGCAGTTTGAAGGGAGGACCGTACAATGAGCAGTTCTTC.